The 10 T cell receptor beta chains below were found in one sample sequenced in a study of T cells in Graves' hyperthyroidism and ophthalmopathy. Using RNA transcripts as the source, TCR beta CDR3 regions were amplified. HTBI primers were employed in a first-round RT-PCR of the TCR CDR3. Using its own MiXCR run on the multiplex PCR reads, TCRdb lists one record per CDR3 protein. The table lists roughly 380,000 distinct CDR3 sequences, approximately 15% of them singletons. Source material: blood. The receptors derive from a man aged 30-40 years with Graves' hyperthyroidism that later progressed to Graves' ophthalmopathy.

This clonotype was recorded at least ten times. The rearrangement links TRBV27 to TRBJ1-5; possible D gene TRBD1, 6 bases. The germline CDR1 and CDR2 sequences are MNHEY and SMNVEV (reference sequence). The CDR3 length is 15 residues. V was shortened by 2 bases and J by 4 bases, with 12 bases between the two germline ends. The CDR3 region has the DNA TGTGCCAGCAGTTTAACAGGGATGTTAAATCAGCCCCAGCATTTT. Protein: CASSLTGMLNQPQHF.

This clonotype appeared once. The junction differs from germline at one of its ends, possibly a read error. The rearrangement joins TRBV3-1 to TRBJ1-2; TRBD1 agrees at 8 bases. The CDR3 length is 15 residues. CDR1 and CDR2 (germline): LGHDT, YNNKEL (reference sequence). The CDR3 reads CASSHAGTGFYGYTF. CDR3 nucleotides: TGTGCCAGCAGCCACGCCGGGACAGGCTTCTATGGCTACACTTTC. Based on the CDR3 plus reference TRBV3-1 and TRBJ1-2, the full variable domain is DTAVSQTPKYLVTQMGNDKSIKCEQNLGHDTMYWYKQDSKKFLKIMFSYNNKELIINETVPNRFSPKSPDKAHLNLHINSLELGDSAVYFCASSHAGTGFYGYTFGSGTRLTVV.

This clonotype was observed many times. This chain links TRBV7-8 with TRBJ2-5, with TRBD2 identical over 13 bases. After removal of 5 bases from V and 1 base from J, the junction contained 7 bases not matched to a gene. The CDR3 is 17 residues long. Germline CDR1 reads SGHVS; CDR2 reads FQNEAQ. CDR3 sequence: CASSPRTSGGFQETQYF. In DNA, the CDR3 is TGTGCCAGCAGCCCTCGGACTAGCGGGGGCTTCCAAGAGACCCAGTACTTC.

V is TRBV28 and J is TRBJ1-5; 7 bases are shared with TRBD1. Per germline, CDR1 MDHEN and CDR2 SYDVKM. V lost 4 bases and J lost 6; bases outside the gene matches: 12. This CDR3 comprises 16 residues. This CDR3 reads CASSSGSQGLPQPQHF. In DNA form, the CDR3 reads TGTGCCAGCAGTTCCGGTTCACAGGGGCTGCCTCAGCCCCAGCATTTT. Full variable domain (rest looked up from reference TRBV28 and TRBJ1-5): DVKVTQSSRYLVKRTGEKVFLECVQDMDHENMFWYRQDPGLGLRLIYFSYDVKMKEKGDIPEGYSVSREKKERFSLILESASTNQTSMYLCASSSGSQGLPQPQHFGDGTRLSIL.

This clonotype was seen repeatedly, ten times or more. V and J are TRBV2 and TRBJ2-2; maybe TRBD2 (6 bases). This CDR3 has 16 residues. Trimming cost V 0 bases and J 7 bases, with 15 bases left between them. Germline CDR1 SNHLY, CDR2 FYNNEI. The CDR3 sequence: CASSEADGLGGGELFF. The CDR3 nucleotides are TGTGCCAGCAGTGAAGCGGACGGGCTCGGGGGCGGGGAGCTGTTTTTT. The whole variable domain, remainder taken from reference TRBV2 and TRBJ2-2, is EPEVTQTPSHQVTQMGQEVILRCVPISNHLYFYWYRQILGQKVEFLVSFYNNEISEKSEIFDDQFSVERPDGSNFTLKIRSTKLEDSAMYFCASSEADGLGGGELFFGEGSRLTVL.

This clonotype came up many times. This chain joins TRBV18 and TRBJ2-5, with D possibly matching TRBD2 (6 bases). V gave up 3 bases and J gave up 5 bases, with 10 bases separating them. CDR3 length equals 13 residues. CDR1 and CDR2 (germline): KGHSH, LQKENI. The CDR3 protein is CASSPAGMETQYF. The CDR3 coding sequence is TGTGCCAGCTCACCGGCGGGGATGGAGACCCAGTACTTC.

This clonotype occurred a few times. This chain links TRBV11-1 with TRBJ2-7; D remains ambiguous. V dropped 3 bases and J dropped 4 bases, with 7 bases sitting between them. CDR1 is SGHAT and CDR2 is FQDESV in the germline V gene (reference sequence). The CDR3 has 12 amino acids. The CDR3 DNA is TGTGCCAGCAGCTTTGCTCCGTACGAGCAGTACTTC. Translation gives CASSFAPYEQYF. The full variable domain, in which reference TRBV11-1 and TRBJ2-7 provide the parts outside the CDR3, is EAEVAQSPRYKITEKSQAVAFWCDPISGHATLYWYRQILGQGPELLVQFQDESVVDDSQLPKDRFSAERLKGVDSTLKIQPAELGDSAMYLCASSFAPYEQYFGPGTRLTVT.

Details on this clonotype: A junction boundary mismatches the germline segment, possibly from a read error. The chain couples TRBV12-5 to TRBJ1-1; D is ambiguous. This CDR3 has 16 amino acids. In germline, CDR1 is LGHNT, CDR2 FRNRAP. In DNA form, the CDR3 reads TGTGCTAATGGTTTGGTACCGGCCGGACCGAACACTGAAGCTTTCTTT. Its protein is CANGLVPAGPNTEAFF.

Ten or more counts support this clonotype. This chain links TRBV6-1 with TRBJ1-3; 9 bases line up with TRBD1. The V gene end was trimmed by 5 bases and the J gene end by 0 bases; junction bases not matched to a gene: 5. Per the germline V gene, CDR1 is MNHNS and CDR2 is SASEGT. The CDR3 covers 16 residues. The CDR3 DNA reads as TGTGCCAGCAGTTGGGACAGGGATTACTCTGGAAACACCATATATTTT. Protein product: CASSWDRDYSGNTIYF.

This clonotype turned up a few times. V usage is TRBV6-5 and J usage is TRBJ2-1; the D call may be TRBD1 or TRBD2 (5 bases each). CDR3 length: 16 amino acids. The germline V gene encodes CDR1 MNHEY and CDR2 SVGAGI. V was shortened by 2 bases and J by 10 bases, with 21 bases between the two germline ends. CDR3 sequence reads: CASSYPDTVGTGEQFF. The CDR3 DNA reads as TGTGCCAGCAGTTACCCAGACACCGTCGGGACGGGGGAGCAGTTCTTC.